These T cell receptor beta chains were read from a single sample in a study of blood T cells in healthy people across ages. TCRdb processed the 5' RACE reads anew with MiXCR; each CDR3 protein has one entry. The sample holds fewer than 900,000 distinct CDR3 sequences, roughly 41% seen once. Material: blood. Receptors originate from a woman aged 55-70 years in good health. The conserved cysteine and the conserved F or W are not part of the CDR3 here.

CDR3 protein: AGSGGGNSPLH
J gene: TRBJ1-6
V gene: TRBV3-1

CDR3 protein: ASSVGGSPSEQY
J gene: TRBJ2-7
V gene: TRBV9

CDR3 protein: ASSSQMVQY
J gene: TRBJ2-3
V gene: TRBV7-2

CDR3 protein: AIRPLAKGEKLF
J gene: TRBJ1-4
V gene: TRBV12-3/TRBV12-4

CDR3 protein: ASSVGGRQGTSGRLNNEQF
J gene: TRBJ2-1
V gene: TRBV9

CDR3 protein: ASSPTGDSYEQY
J gene: TRBJ2-7
V gene: TRBV18

CDR3 protein: ASSPNLAGGGETQY
J gene: TRBJ2-5
V gene: TRBV7-2

CDR3 protein: ASSFNSGGFRDTQY
J gene: TRBJ2-3
V gene: TRBV13

CDR3 protein: ASRDGAYNEQF
J gene: TRBJ2-1
V gene: TRBV10-3

CDR3 protein: ASFGRVGDTQY
J gene: TRBJ2-3
V gene: TRBV7-2

CDR3 protein: ASSLWPDNEKLF
J gene: TRBJ1-4
V gene: TRBV28

CDR3 protein: ASSPGAGRTGTQY
J gene: TRBJ2-3
V gene: TRBV18

CDR3 protein: ASSQGAGVDEQF
J gene: TRBJ2-1
V gene: TRBV6-1